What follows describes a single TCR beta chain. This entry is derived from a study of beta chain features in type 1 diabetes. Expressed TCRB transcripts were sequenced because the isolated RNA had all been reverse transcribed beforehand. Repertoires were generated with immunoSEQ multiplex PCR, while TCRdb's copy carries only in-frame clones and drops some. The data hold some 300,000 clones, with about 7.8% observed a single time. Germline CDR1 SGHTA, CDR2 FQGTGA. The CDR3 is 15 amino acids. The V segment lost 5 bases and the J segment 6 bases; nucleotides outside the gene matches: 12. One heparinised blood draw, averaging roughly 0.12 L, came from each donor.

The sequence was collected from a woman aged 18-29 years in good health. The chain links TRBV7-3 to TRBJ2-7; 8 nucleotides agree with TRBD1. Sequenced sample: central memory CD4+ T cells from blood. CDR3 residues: CASSPQGAGIGEQYF. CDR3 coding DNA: TGTGCCAGCAGCCCCCAGGGGGCGGGAATTGGCGAGCAGTACTTC.